The 24 T cell receptor beta chains reported below all come from one sample, sequenced in a study of blood T cell repertoires in COVID-19 (TCRdb year 2020). The library was produced with the immunoSEQ multiplex PCR assay. TCRdb holds this immuneACCESS table with in-frame rearrangements only. Some clones are missing; in checked studies, unresolved V genes explain under half, and the rest has no known cause. In all, the sample holds 45,000 to 55,000 clones, and about 92% of those were seen once. The leading ten clones occupy around 30% of the sample. Sequenced: peripheral blood. These receptors were obtained from a woman older than 75 with acute or convalescent COVID-19.

Only one count was recorded for this clone. The chain uses TRBV12-5 and TRBJ2-1; 10 bases map to TRBD2. Germline values: CDR1 LGHNT, CDR2 FRNRAP. This CDR3 has 15 amino acids. The junction had 9 bases not matched to a gene; V was cut back by 3 bases and J by 10 bases. The CDR3 DNA follows: TGTGCTAGTGGTTTAGTCAGCGGGGGGGACGTGGAGCAGTTCTTC. The encoded protein is CASGLVSGGDVEQFF.

V and J are TRBV5-1 and TRBJ2-2; tentative D call: TRBD2 (6 bases). From germline, CDR1 is SGHRS and CDR2 YFSETQ. This CDR3 region has 17 residues. The ends were cut back, 4 bases at V and 5 bases at J, with 21 bases in the middle. CDR3 region: CASSPAGPNVGTGELFF. DNA for the CDR3: TGCGCCAGCAGCCCGGCGGGGCCCAACGTTGGAACCGGGGAGCTGTTTTTT.

The chain employs TRBV7-9 and TRBJ2-3, with 10 bases identical to TRBD1. The germline V gene encodes CDR1 SEHNR and CDR2 FQNEAQ (reference sequence). V gave up 6 bases and J gave up 2 bases; unmatched junction bases: 8. CDR3 length: 16 amino acids. The CDR3 loop reads CASSPRTGGYTDTQYF. CDR3 in DNA: TGTGCCAGCAGTCCGAGGACAGGGGGGTACACAGATACGCAGTATTTT.

J is TRBJ1-4 and V is TRBV6-6; 9 bases are a match to TRBD1. The V and J ends lost 7 bases and 8 bases, in that order; junction bases with no gene match: 8. This CDR3 is built from 14 residues. Per the germline V gene, CDR1 is MNHNY and CDR2 is SVGAGI (reference sequence). The CDR3 DNA reads TGTGCCAGCAAGCCGACAGGGGGGGAAGAAAAACTGTTTTTT. Its protein is CASKPTGGEEKLFF.

V is TRBV11-2 and J is TRBJ1-4; the D gene is possibly TRBD1 (5 bases). Germline values: CDR1 SGHAT, CDR2 FQNNGV. The V end was cut by 5 bases, the J end by 4 bases, with 20 bases between. CDR3 length: 17 amino acids. CDR3 nucleotides: TGTGCCAGCAGCCGCGGGGCTTCAATTGGTTTTAATGAAAAACTGTTTTTT. Translating it yields CASSRGASIGFNEKLFF.

This chain links TRBV19 with TRBJ2-1; 13 bases are shared with TRBD2. Germline assignment: CDR1 LNHDA and CDR2 SQIVND (reference sequence). V shed 6 bases, J shed 8 bases, and the junction held 7 bases outside the gene matches. The CDR3 consists of 15 residues. CDR3 loop: CASRGGLAGRHEQFF. CDR3 nucleotide sequence: TGTGCCAGTAGGGGGGGACTAGCGGGGCGGCATGAGCAGTTCTTC.

V and J are TRBV28 and TRBJ1-5, with 9 bases that match TRBD1. The V segment lost 6 bases and the J segment 7 bases; nucleotides outside the gene matches: 7. The CDR3 is 14 amino acids. Germline CDR1 MDHEN, CDR2 SYDVKM. Here the CDR3 reads CASRQQGAGQPQHF. The CDR3 DNA reads TGTGCCAGCAGACAACAGGGGGCCGGACAGCCCCAGCATTTT.

The chain couples TRBV7-2 to TRBJ1-1; a possible D gene is TRBD1 (5 bases). The CDR3 contains 16 residues. Trimming stripped 2 bases from V and 1 base from J, with 14 bases between. Germline loops: CDR1 SGHTA, CDR2 FQGNSA. CDR3 DNA sequence: TGTGCCAGCAGCTTAATAGCAGGGCTACGGAACACTGAAGCTTTCTTT. As protein: CASSLIAGLRNTEAFF.

The chain joins TRBV6-1 to TRBJ2-1; 9 bases align to TRBD2. V shed 2 bases, J shed 7 bases, and the junction held 9 bases outside the gene matches. Germline loops: CDR1 MNHNS, CDR2 SASEGT. The CDR3 length is 16 residues. CDR3 coding DNA: TGTGCCAGCAGTGAAACCCTCGGCAGCGGGGGGAATGAGCAGTTCTTC. Protein product: CASSETLGSGGNEQFF.

This chain joins TRBV6-5 and TRBJ1-5; weak D call: TRBD1 (6 bases). Germline V gene lookup returns CDR1 MNHEY and CDR2 SVGAGI. This CDR3 has 14 amino acids. Trimming removed 6 bases from V and 5 bases from J, with 14 bases in between. CDR3 sequence (DNA): TGTGCCAGCAGCTACGTAGGGGGGGATCAGCCCCAGCATTTT. It encodes CASSYVGGDQPQHF.

V usage is TRBV3-1 (or the pseudogene TRBV3-2) and J usage is TRBJ2-2, with D possibly TRBD2 on 6 matching bases. Trimming cost V 4 bases and J 0 bases, with 12 bases left between them. The germline CDR1 and CDR2 sequences are LGHDT and YNNKEL (reference sequence). This CDR3 has 16 residues. The CDR3 sequence is CASSLLGLTNTGELFF. CDR3 nucleotides: TGTGCCAGCAGCCTCCTCGGACTAACGAACACCGGGGAGCTGTTTTTT.

The chain is built from TRBV5-6 and TRBJ2-6; D possibly corresponds to TRBD1 (5 bases). The CDR3 sequence is 15 residues long. Deletions cut 1 base from V and 4 bases from J, with 9 bases between. CDR1 is SGHDT and CDR2 is YYEEEE in the germline V gene. This CDR3 reads CASSLLGPGANVLTF. DNA of the CDR3: TGTGCCAGCAGCTTGCTGGGGCCCGGGGCCAACGTCCTGACTTTC.

This sequence joins TRBV7-9 and TRBJ2-1; 7 bases map to TRBD1. Germline V gene sequence: CDR1 SEHNR, CDR2 FQNEAQ (reference sequence). Trimming cost V 1 base and J 14 bases; bases outside gene matches: 5. CDR3 size: 12 residues. The CDR3 DNA sequence: TGTGCCAGCAGCTTAGGTGAGGGGGCGAAGTTCTTC. Translation: CASSLGEGAKFF.

In DNA form, the CDR3 reads TGTGCCAGCAGTTCCCCCACTGAGAGGGTTAATGAAAAACTGTTTTTT. Amino acid sequence: CASSSPTERVNEKLFF. The chain combines TRBV28 with TRBJ1-4; D gene uncertain. Germline assignment: CDR1 MDHEN and CDR2 SYDVKM. This CDR3 spans 16 amino acids. Trimming cost V 4 bases and J 4 bases, with 16 bases left between them.

The chain uses TRBV28 and TRBJ2-5; TRBD1 matches 7 bases. This CDR3 is 14 amino acids long. V lost 4 bases to trimming and J lost 2 bases; unmatched junction nucleotides: 4. Per germline, CDR1 MDHEN and CDR2 SYDVKM. The DNA of the CDR3 is TGTGCCAGCAGTTACGACAGGGCGCAAGAGACCCAGTACTTC. This gives the protein CASSYDRAQETQYF.

The rearrangement joins TRBV19 to TRBJ2-7; TRBD2 agrees at 11 bases. The V segment lost 6 bases and the J segment 0 bases; nucleotides outside the gene matches: 1. Germline lookup yields CDR1 LNHDA and CDR2 SQIVND (reference sequence). The length of the CDR3 is 14 residues. CDR3 loop: CASRTSGVSYEQYF. The CDR3 DNA sequence: TGTGCCAGTAGGACTAGCGGGGTCTCCTACGAGCAGTACTTC.

In this sample, this clone turned up once. The rearrangement links TRBV3-1 (or the pseudogene TRBV3-2) to TRBJ2-1, with 11 bases lining up with TRBD2. The CDR3 runs to 17 residues. V shed 4 bases, J shed 8 bases, and the junction held 13 bases outside the gene matches. Germline values: CDR1 LGHDT, CDR2 YNNKEL (reference sequence). The chain's CDR3 is CASSPTMGVAGGDEQFF. The CDR3 region has the DNA TGTGCCAGCAGCCCGACTATGGGAGTAGCGGGGGGGGATGAGCAGTTCTTC.

The chain joins TRBV27 to TRBJ1-4; the match to TRBD1 covers 9 bases. CDR1 is MNHEY, CDR2 SMNVEV, per germline (reference sequence). CDR3 length: 14 residues. V dropped 6 bases and J dropped 8; count of bases not matched to a gene: 7. The CDR3 region has the DNA TGTGCCAGCAGCCCAACAGGGGGCCGGGAAAAACTGTTTTTT. Protein: CASSPTGGREKLFF.

The CDR3 loop is CASSPLDRTDTQYF. The CDR3 nucleotides read TGTGCCAGCAGCCCCCTGGACAGAACAGATACGCAGTATTTT. The chain links TRBV3-1 (or the pseudogene TRBV3-2) to TRBJ2-3, with D perhaps matching TRBD1 (6 bases). V shed 4 bases and J shed 3 bases, with 11 bases lying between them. The CDR3 covers 14 residues. CDR1 and CDR2 from the germline V gene are LGHDT and YNNKEL (reference sequence).

This clone was seen only a few times. The chain joins TRBV7-8 to TRBJ1-1; D is possibly TRBD1 (5 bases). The CDR3 spans 16 residues. Trimming cost V 0 bases and J 2 bases, with 13 bases left between them. Germline-derived CDR1 and CDR2 are SGHVS and FQNEAQ. The CDR3 spells CASSLASGLVNTEAFF. CDR3 nucleotides: TGTGCCAGCAGCTTAGCGTCAGGGCTGGTAAACACTGAAGCTTTCTTT.

The chain employs TRBV3-1 (or the pseudogene TRBV3-2) and TRBJ1-4, with D tentatively TRBD1 (5 bases). CDR1 is LGHDT, CDR2 YNNKEL, per germline (reference sequence). CDR3 length equals 15 residues. With 5 bases removed from V and 5 bases from J, the gap between germline ends came to 15 bases. The CDR3 DNA follows: TGTGCCAGCAGCTTTAATGCAGGGTTAAATGAAAAACTGTTTTTT. It is translated as CASSFNAGLNEKLFF.

The V call is TRBV5-1, the J call TRBJ1-1; D unclear. V lost 4 bases and J lost 1, with 8 bases in between. The CDR3 loop spans 13 amino acids. Per germline, CDR1 SGHRS and CDR2 YFSETQ. CDR3 in DNA: TGCGCCAGCAGCATTACTCGGAACACTGAAGCTTTCTTT. Its protein is CASSITRNTEAFF. The complete variable domain, with remaining parts taken from reference TRBV5-1 and TRBJ1-1, reads KAGVTQTPRYLIKTRGQQVTLSCSPISGHRSVSWYQQTPGQGLQFLFEYFSETQRNKGNFPGRFSGRQFSNSRSEMNVSTLELGDSALYLCASSITRNTEAFFGQGTRLTVV.

This chain uses TRBV2 with TRBJ2-1; 10 nucleotides match TRBD1. This CDR3 region has 15 residues. The germline gives CDR1 SNHLY, CDR2 FYNNEI. J gave up 6 bases and V 8 bases, and 10 bases lay outside the gene matches. In DNA form, the CDR3 reads TGTGCCAGCGGGCCCCGGGACAGGGGAGGCAATGAGCAGTTCTTC. This codes for CASGPRDRGGNEQFF.

The V call is TRBV6-5, the J call TRBJ2-1; 8 bases map to TRBD2. CDR3 length: 15 residues. V was clipped by 6 bases and J by 3 bases; unmatched bases: 7. Germline CDR1 and CDR2: MNHEY and SVGAGI. DNA of the CDR3: TGTGCCAGCAGCCGGGGACTAGTGGGCTACAATGAGCAGTTCTTC. Its protein is CASSRGLVGYNEQFF.